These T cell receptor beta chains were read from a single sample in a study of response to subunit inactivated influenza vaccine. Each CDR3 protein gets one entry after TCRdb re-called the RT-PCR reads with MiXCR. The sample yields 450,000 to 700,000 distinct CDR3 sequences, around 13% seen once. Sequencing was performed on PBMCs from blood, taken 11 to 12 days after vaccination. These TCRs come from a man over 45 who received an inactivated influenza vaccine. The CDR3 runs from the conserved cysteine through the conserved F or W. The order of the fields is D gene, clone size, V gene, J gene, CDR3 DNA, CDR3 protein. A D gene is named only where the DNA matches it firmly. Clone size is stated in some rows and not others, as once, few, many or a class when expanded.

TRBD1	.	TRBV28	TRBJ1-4	TGTGCCAGCAGGGCCGGACAGGGCCTTAATGAAAAACTGTTTTTT	CASRAGQGLNEKLFF
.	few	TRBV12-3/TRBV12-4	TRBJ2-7	TGTGCCAGCAGTTTAACAGCCCCCTACGAGCAGTACTTC	CASSLTAPYEQYF
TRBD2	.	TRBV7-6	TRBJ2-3	TGTGCCAGCAGCTTCGGCGGGGGAGTGGCAGATACGCAGTATTTT	CASSFGGGVADTQYF
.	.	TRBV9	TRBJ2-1	TGTGCCAGCAGCGCAACTAGTAATGAGCAGTTCTTC	CASSATSNEQFF
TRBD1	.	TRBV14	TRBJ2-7	TGTGCCAGCAGCCCCAGACAGGGGGCTTTCTACGAGCAGTACTTC	CASSPRQGAFYEQYF
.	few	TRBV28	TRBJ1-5	TGTGCCAGCATTATGTCAGGTCAGCCCCAGCATTTT	CASIMSGQPQHF
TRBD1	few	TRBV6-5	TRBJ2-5	TGTGCCAGCAGTTACTACAGGGGGCCAGAGACCCAGTACTTC	CASSYYRGPETQYF
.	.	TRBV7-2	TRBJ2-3	TGTGCCAGCAGCCAGGGGGGGATAGCGCAACACACAGATACGCAGTATTTT	CASSQGGIAQHTDTQYF
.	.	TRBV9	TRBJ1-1	TGTGCCAGCAGCGGCGACATCGAGCTGACTGAAGCTTTCTTT	CASSGDIELTEAFF
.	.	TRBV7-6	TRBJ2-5	TGTGCCAGCAGCTTACTCCCCGGAGAAGAGACCCAGTACTTC	CASSLLPGEETQYF
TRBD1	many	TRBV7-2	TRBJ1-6	TGTGCCAGCAGCGCCTCTCGGACAGGGGGAAATTCACCCCTCCACTTT	CASSASRTGGNSPLHF
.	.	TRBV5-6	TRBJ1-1	TGTGCCAGCAGCTTGGAGGCGAGGGCAGGGGTTACAGCTTTCTTT	CASSLEARAGVTAFF
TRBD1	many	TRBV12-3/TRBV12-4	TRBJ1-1	TGTGCCAGCAGTTACGGACAGGGAGGTAGGAACACTGAAGCTTTCTTT	CASSYGQGGRNTEAFF
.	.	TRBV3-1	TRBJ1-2	TGTGCCAGCAGCCAGGACAGCATCTATGGCTACACCTTC	CASSQDSIYGYTF
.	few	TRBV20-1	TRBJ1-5	TGCAGTGCCCAAGGCGGGACCATCCATCAGCCCCAGCATTTT	CSAQGGTIHQPQHF
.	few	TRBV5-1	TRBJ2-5	TGCGCCAGCGCGGGTCGCGGGGATCTCCAAGAGACCCAGTACTTC	CASAGRGDLQETQYF
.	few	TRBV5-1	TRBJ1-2	TGCGCCAGCAGCTCGGTACTAGTCGGCAGCCGAGTGGGCGGCTACACCTTC	CASSSVLVGSRVGGYTF
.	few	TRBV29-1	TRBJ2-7	TGCAGCACTAGGGACACCAGTTACGAGCAGTACTTC	CSTRDTSYEQYF
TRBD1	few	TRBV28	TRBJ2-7	TGTGCCAGCAGTTTACAGGGGGCCGAGCAGTACTTC	CASSLQGAEQYF
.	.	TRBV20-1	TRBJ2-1	TGCAGTGCTGGGGCCTTTTGGGGGAGCACTAGTAATGAGCAGTTCTTC	CSAGAFWGSTSNEQFF
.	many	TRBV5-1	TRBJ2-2	TGCGCCAGCAGCTTTACAGGGAACACCGGGGAGCTGTTTTTT	CASSFTGNTGELFF
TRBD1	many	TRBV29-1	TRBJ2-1	TGCAGCGTTGAAGACGCCCGGACAGGGGAGCAGTTCTTC	CSVEDARTGEQFF
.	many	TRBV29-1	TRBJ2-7	TGCAGCGTTGTGTACGGGGGTGACTACGAGCAGTACTTC	CSVVYGGDYEQYF
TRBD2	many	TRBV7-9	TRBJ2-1	TGTGCCAGTCGGCGGGGGGGGTCCTACAATGAGCAGTTCTTC	CASRRGGSYNEQFF
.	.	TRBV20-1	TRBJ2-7	TGCAGTGCCCGAGAGGAGGAGCAGTACTTC	CSAREEEQYF
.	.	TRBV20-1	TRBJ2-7	TGCAGTGCAAACCGGGACCCCCTATACGAGCAGTACTTC	CSANRDPLYEQYF
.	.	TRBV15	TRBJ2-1	TGTGCCACCAGCAGAGATCAAGGGACCCAGCAGTTCTTC	CATSRDQGTQQFF
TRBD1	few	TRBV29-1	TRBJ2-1	TGCAGCGTTGAATCTTTTGGGGGAGAGGGGGCGAGCTCCTACAATGAGCAGTTCTTC	CSVESFGGEGASSYNEQFF
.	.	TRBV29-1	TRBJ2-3	TGCAGCGTTGAAAAGGGTCAGCCCGGAGATACGCAGTATTTT	CSVEKGQPGDTQYF
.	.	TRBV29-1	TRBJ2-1	TGCAGCGTTGAGGATCCCCCCTACAATGAGCAGTTCTTC	CSVEDPPYNEQFF
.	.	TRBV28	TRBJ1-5	TGTGCCAGCAGTCCCCCCGGACGGCTCAATCAGCCCCAGCATTTT	CASSPPGRLNQPQHF
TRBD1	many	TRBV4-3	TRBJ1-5	TGCGCCAGCAGCCAAGACTGGGACAGGGACCCAAATCAGCCCCAGCATTTT	CASSQDWDRDPNQPQHF
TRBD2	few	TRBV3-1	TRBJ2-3	TGTGCCAGCAGCCAAATAGCGGGGGGGCCGACAGATACGCAGTATTTT	CASSQIAGGPTDTQYF